Listed here is a single TCR beta chain. Germline CDR1 reads DFQATT; CDR2 reads SNEGSKA (reference sequence). V gave up 3 bases and J gave up 2 bases, with 10 bases separating them. The CDR3 has 13 residues. The study extracted total RNA from unfractionated whole blood. Each CDR3 protein gets one entry after TCRdb re-called the 5' RACE reads with MiXCR. The sample holds about 81,000 distinct CDR3 sequences, approximately 8% seen once. The data were obtained in a study of human T cells and chemical hapten exposure. J is TRBJ1-1 and V is TRBV20-1; maybe TRBD1 (5 bases). This receptor was obtained from a male donor in good health. CDR3 in DNA: TGCAGTGCTAGTGGAGGGGATAACACTGAAGCTTTCTTT. Protein: CSASGGDNTEAFF.